This paragraph covers one T cell receptor beta chain sequence. This sample was included in a study of blood T cell repertoires in COVID-19. Germline V gives CDR1 WNHNN, CDR2 SYGVQD (reference sequence). J lost 5 bases, V lost 2 bases, and 5 bases had no gene match. The CDR3 consists of 15 residues. Symptom resolution, clearance, or two negative PCRs marked the recovered donors of Cohort 3. In the original workflow: Reference gene primer amplification yielded estimated nucleated cell counts. Profiling relied on immunoSEQ multiplex PCR, and the TCRdb table lists in-frame clones only, not all of them. V, J and clone size were drawn from that table, and D and trimming were deduced from the DNA. The sample contains under 350,000 clones, around 90% of which appear only once.

This rearrangement joins TRBV10-1 to TRBJ2-2; 7 bases agree with TRBD1. This clonotype was sampled from a man in his 60s who had recovered from COVID-19. Material: PBMCs or T cells enriched from blood (not recorded which). The chain's CDR3 is CASSEGETGTGELFF. In nucleotides, the CDR3 is TGCGCCAGCAGTGAGGGGGAGACAGGGACCGGGGAGCTGTTTTTT.